These T cell receptor beta chains were read from a single sample in a study of control samples from healthy donors and cancer patients. The assay was immunoSEQ multiplex PCR, and TCRdb's table has in-frame clones only and misses some. This table holds 96,000 or so clones, roughly 93% found once. The sample was blood. The receptors originated from a man aged 18 to 29 in good health. Each CDR3 is given with its conserved first and last residue. D genes are given only for firm matches. Only part of the rows carry a size: once, few, many, or a class if the clone is expanded.

cdr3_aa: CASSRRPGEMAFF
cdr3_nt: TGTGCCAGCAGCAGACGTCCCGGCGAAATGGCTTTCTTT
v_call: TRBV7-9
d_call: -
j_call: TRBJ1-1
clone_size: -

cdr3_aa: CASSPPLQGDTIYF
cdr3_nt: TGTGCCAGCTCACCACCGTTACAGGGAGACACCATATATTTT
v_call: TRBV18
d_call: -
j_call: TRBJ1-3
clone_size: -

cdr3_aa: CASSQDQNRYGYTF
cdr3_nt: TGCGCCAGCAGCCAAGATCAGAACCGCTATGGCTACACCTTC
v_call: TRBV4-3
d_call: -
j_call: TRBJ1-2
clone_size: -

cdr3_aa: CASSDAGVGYTF
cdr3_nt: TGTGCCAGCAGTGACGCGGGGGTTGGCTACACCTTC
v_call: TRBV6-4
d_call: -
j_call: TRBJ1-2
clone_size: -

cdr3_aa: CASSPPGGPQHF
cdr3_nt: TGTGCCAGCAGTCCCCCGGGGGGGCCCCAGCATTTT
v_call: TRBV6-2/TRBV6-3
d_call: -
j_call: TRBJ1-5
clone_size: -

cdr3_aa: CASSQGGAYSNQPQHF
cdr3_nt: TGTGCCAGCAGCCAGGGGGGGGCTTATAGCAATCAGCCCCAGCATTTT
v_call: TRBV2
d_call: TRBD1
j_call: TRBJ1-5
clone_size: -

cdr3_aa: CASSHQGLAHYNEQFF
cdr3_nt: TGTGCCAGCAGCCACCAGGGACTAGCGCACTACAATGAGCAGTTCTTC
v_call: TRBV11-2
d_call: TRBD2
j_call: TRBJ2-1
clone_size: once

cdr3_aa: CASSEWRQGASTGELFF
cdr3_nt: TGTGCCAGCAGTGAATGGCGTCAGGGGGCGAGCACCGGGGAGCTGTTTTTT
v_call: TRBV2
d_call: TRBD1
j_call: TRBJ2-2
clone_size: -

cdr3_aa: CAWSGTGEYKAGNTIYF
cdr3_nt: TGTGCCTGGAGTGGGACAGGGGAATATAAGGCTGGAAACACCATATATTTT
v_call: TRBV30
d_call: TRBD1
j_call: TRBJ1-3
clone_size: -

cdr3_aa: CASIPPGDQETQYF
cdr3_nt: TGTGCCAGCATCCCCCCCGGGGACCAAGAGACCCAGTACTTC
v_call: TRBV5-5
d_call: -
j_call: TRBJ2-5
clone_size: -

cdr3_aa: CASSLREGRDGYTF
cdr3_nt: TGTGCCAGCAGCCTTAGGGAGGGCCGGGATGGCTACACCTTC
v_call: TRBV6-5
d_call: -
j_call: TRBJ1-2
clone_size: -

cdr3_aa: CASSQAVTANTEAFF
cdr3_nt: TGCGCCAGCAGCCAAGCCGTTACAGCGAACACTGAAGCTTTCTTT
v_call: TRBV4-3
d_call: -
j_call: TRBJ1-1
clone_size: few

cdr3_aa: CASSSEDTQYF
cdr3_nt: TGTGCCAGCAGTTCGGAAGATACGCAGTATTTT
v_call: TRBV27
d_call: -
j_call: TRBJ2-3
clone_size: -

cdr3_aa: CASSFGGAEAFF
cdr3_nt: TGTGCCAGCAGCTTTGGTGGGGCCGAAGCTTTCTTT
v_call: TRBV13
d_call: -
j_call: TRBJ1-1
clone_size: -

cdr3_aa: CASSPTITGANVLTF
cdr3_nt: TGTGCCAGCAGCCCTACCATCACTGGGGCCAACGTCCTGACTTTC
v_call: TRBV28
d_call: -
j_call: TRBJ2-6
clone_size: -

cdr3_aa: CASNQGTEAFF
cdr3_nt: TGTGCCAGCAACCAAGGGACAGAAGCTTTCTTT
v_call: TRBV3-1/TRBV3-2
d_call: -
j_call: TRBJ1-1
clone_size: -

cdr3_aa: CASSERIDIEQYF
cdr3_nt: TGTGCCAGCAGTGAAAGAATAGATATCGAGCAGTACTTC
v_call: TRBV6-1
d_call: -
j_call: TRBJ2-7
clone_size: -

cdr3_aa: CASSQDQTGGKGTGELFF
cdr3_nt: TGTGCCAGCAGCCAAGATCAGACAGGGGGCAAAGGCACCGGGGAGCTGTTTTTT
v_call: TRBV3-1/TRBV3-2
d_call: TRBD1
j_call: TRBJ2-2
clone_size: -

cdr3_aa: CAISRNIAGLDEQYF
cdr3_nt: TGTGCCATCAGTCGGAATATCGCAGGCTTGGACGAGCAGTACTTC
v_call: TRBV10-3
d_call: -
j_call: TRBJ2-7
clone_size: few

cdr3_aa: CASSYWQTGPQPQHF
cdr3_nt: TGTGCCAGCAGTTACTGGCAGACAGGGCCTCAGCCCCAGCATTTT
v_call: TRBV6-6
d_call: TRBD1
j_call: TRBJ1-5
clone_size: -

cdr3_aa: CASSQDLGGPTDTQYF
cdr3_nt: TGTGCCAGCAGCCAAGATCTAGGGGGGCCCACAGATACGCAGTATTTT
v_call: TRBV4-2
d_call: -
j_call: TRBJ2-3
clone_size: medium-sized

cdr3_aa: CASRLSTGREAFF
cdr3_nt: TGTGCCAGCAGACTTTCGACAGGGCGTGAAGCTTTCTTT
v_call: TRBV27
d_call: TRBD1
j_call: TRBJ1-1
clone_size: -

cdr3_aa: CASSVRGQGDSPLHF
cdr3_nt: TGTGCCAGCTCTGTGAGGGGGCAGGGGGATTCACCCCTCCACTTT
v_call: TRBV18
d_call: TRBD1
j_call: TRBJ1-6
clone_size: once

cdr3_aa: CASSPDRNNYGYTF
cdr3_nt: TGTGCCAGCTCTCCAGACCGGAATAACTATGGCTACACCTTC
v_call: TRBV9
d_call: -
j_call: TRBJ1-2
clone_size: -

cdr3_aa: CASSSRDQGPYNEQFF
cdr3_nt: TGTGCCAGCAGCTCCCGGGACCAGGGACCCTACAATGAGCAGTTCTTC
v_call: TRBV13
d_call: -
j_call: TRBJ2-1
clone_size: -

cdr3_aa: CASSPSGGITGELFF
cdr3_nt: TGTGCCAGCTCACCCTCAGGGGGCATCACCGGGGAGCTGTTTTTT
v_call: TRBV18
d_call: TRBD1
j_call: TRBJ2-2
clone_size: once